The 15 T cell receptor beta chains given below trace back to one sample, sequenced in a study of T cell responses to AZD1222 COVID-19 vaccine. TCRdb keeps only in-frame clones here, not all; method: immunoSEQ multiplex PCR. Here the sample spans about 140,000 clones, 85% to 90% being singletons. The sample was peripheral blood, taken 28 days after the second AZD1222 dose. All receptors come from an adult who received the AZD1222 COVID-19 vaccine.

The chain employs TRBV19 and TRBJ2-5; TRBD1 or TRBD2 may be the D gene (5 bases each). The CDR3 totals 15 residues. Germline CDR1 LNHDA, CDR2 SQIVND (reference sequence). Trimming took 1 base from V and 5 from J, leaving 14 bases between them. Here the CDR3 DNA reads TGTGCCAGTAGTATAGCTGCTGGGGGTACGGAGACCCAGTACTTC. Its protein is CASSIAAGGTETQYF.

V gene TRBV6-1 combines with J gene TRBJ2-6; D may be TRBD1 (6 bases). The germline V gene has CDR1 MNHNS and CDR2 SASEGT. Trimming took 2 bases from V and 2 from J, leaving 10 bases between them. The CDR3 has 16 amino acids. The CDR3 nucleotides are TGTGCCAGCAGTGAACCCGCAGGGGCTGGGGCCAACGTCCTGACTTTC. It translates to CASSEPAGAGANVLTF.

The chain joins TRBV19 to TRBJ2-2; D is perhaps TRBD2 (5 bases). The germline V gene encodes CDR1 LNHDA and CDR2 SQIVND (reference sequence). This CDR3 has 14 residues. The V and J ends lost 3 bases and 2 bases respectively, with 7 bases between them. CDR3 sequence: CASSIGVNTGELFF. For the CDR3, the DNA is TGTGCCAGTAGTATCGGGGTCAACACCGGGGAGCTGTTTTTT.

The chain carries TRBV5-5 and TRBJ1-2, with D unresolved. This CDR3 is built from 14 residues. Germline-derived CDR1 and CDR2 are SGHKS and YYEKEE (reference sequence). Trimming shortened V by 1 base and J by 2 bases, and 9 bases separated the two germline ends. The CDR3, as DNA: TGTGCCAGCAGCTTGATGAGTTCCAACTATGGCTACACCTTC. Protein sequence: CASSLMSSNYGYTF.

In its sample, this clone ranks as medium-sized (0.01 to 0.1%). This sequence joins TRBV6-1 and TRBJ1-6; TRBD1 aligns across 7 bases. CDR3 size: 16 residues. V lost 1 base and J lost 5; bases outside the gene matches: 5. The germline V gene has CDR1 MNHNS and CDR2 SASEGT. This CDR3 is CASSEDRGTHNSPLHF. The DNA of the CDR3 is TGTGCCAGCAGTGAAGACAGGGGAACCCATAATTCACCCCTCCACTTT.

In regard to this clone: Other DNA sequences in this specimen translate into the identical CDR3. This chain uses TRBV25-1 with TRBJ1-1; maybe TRBD1 (5 bases). This CDR3 is built from 13 residues. The V gene's germline CDR1 is MGHDK and CDR2 SYGVNS. V was pared by 3 bases and J by 1 base, with 6 bases between. CDR3: CASSEGGNTEAFF. The CDR3 nucleotides are TGTGCCAGCAGTGAGGGGGGGAACACTGAAGCTTTCTTT.

V usage is TRBV27 and J usage is TRBJ2-7; 11 nucleotides match TRBD2. The CDR3 sequence is 15 residues long. The germline gives CDR1 MNHEY, CDR2 SMNVEV (reference sequence). V gave up 5 bases and J gave up 6 bases; unmatched junction bases: 9. CDR3: CASSALAGGGLEQYF. As DNA, the CDR3 is TGTGCCAGCAGTGCCCTAGCGGGAGGTGGTCTCGAGCAGTACTTC.

This clone was detected only once. The chain is built from TRBV5-5 and TRBJ1-2, with D unclear. Trimming pared 0 bases from V and 8 bases from J, leaving 11 bases between. Germline V lookup: CDR1 SGHKS, CDR2 YYEKEE (reference sequence). The CDR3 consists of 13 residues. The CDR3 is CASSLELMSGYTF. CDR3 sequence (DNA): TGTGCCAGCAGCTTGGAGCTGATGTCGGGCTACACCTTC.

The rearrangement links TRBV2 to TRBJ1-2, with 8 positions matching TRBD1. This CDR3 region has 14 residues. Looked up from germline, CDR1 is SNHLY and CDR2 is FYNNEI. After removal of 2 bases from V and 5 bases from J, the junction contained 4 bases not matched to a gene. This chain's CDR3 is CASSEQDRAYGYTF. In DNA form, the CDR3 reads TGTGCCAGCAGTGAACAGGACAGGGCTTATGGCTACACCTTC.

The chain couples TRBV6-5 to TRBJ2-7, with D tentatively TRBD1 or TRBD2 (6 bases each). The CDR3 covers 15 residues. V was cut by 7 bases and J by 2 bases, with 18 bases left in between. CDR1 MNHEY and CDR2 SVGAGI come from the germline V gene. CDR3 loop: CASKPGGGPTYEQYF. As DNA, the CDR3 is TGTGCCAGCAAACCGGGTGGGGGGCCAACCTACGAGCAGTACTTC.

The chain has TRBV7-2 and TRBJ2-1; D is possibly TRBD1 or TRBD2 (5 bases each). V dropped 5 bases and J dropped 4 bases, with 18 bases sitting between them. Germline V gives CDR1 SGHTA, CDR2 FQGNSA. The CDR3 runs 16 residues. The CDR3 DNA follows: TGTGCCAGCAGCCCGTTATTCGCCGGGGCTTACAATGAGCAGTTCTTC. Protein sequence: CASSPLFAGAYNEQFF.

This chain's CDR3 is CASGPVNTEAFF. The CDR3 DNA reads TGCGCCAGCGGCCCGGTGAACACTGAAGCTTTCTTT. The chain links TRBV5-1 to TRBJ1-1; D gene uncertain. Trimming stripped 7 bases from V and 0 bases from J, with 7 bases between. This CDR3 region has 12 residues. Germline V gene lookup returns CDR1 SGHRS and CDR2 YFSETQ.

CDR3 residues: CATSGRTAGDTQYF. CDR3 DNA sequence: TGTGCCACGAGCGGGCGAACAGCCGGGGATACGCAGTATTTT. The chain couples TRBV24-1 to TRBJ2-3; D is possibly TRBD2 (6 bases). V dropped 10 bases and J dropped 6 bases, with 19 bases sitting between them. Germline CDR1 and CDR2: KGHDR and SFDVKD. The CDR3 sequence is 14 residues long.

The chain combines TRBV28 with TRBJ1-5; D not resolved. Trimming shortened V by 3 bases and J by 4 bases, and 19 bases separated the two germline ends. From germline, CDR1 is MDHEN and CDR2 SYDVKM. The CDR3 loop spans 17 amino acids. CDR3 protein: CASSFWGVLNTNQPQHF. CDR3 DNA: TGTGCCAGCAGTTTTTGGGGTGTTCTGAACACTAATCAGCCCCAGCATTTT.

The rearrangement links TRBV2 to TRBJ1-2; D perhaps matches TRBD1 (6 bases). The CDR3 runs 14 residues. The ends were cut back, 3 bases at V and 8 bases at J, with 16 bases in the middle. Germline lookup yields CDR1 SNHLY and CDR2 FYNNEI. The CDR3 loop reads CASSDPHRDWGYTF. The CDR3 bases are TGTGCCAGCAGTGACCCCCACAGGGATTGGGGCTACACCTTC.